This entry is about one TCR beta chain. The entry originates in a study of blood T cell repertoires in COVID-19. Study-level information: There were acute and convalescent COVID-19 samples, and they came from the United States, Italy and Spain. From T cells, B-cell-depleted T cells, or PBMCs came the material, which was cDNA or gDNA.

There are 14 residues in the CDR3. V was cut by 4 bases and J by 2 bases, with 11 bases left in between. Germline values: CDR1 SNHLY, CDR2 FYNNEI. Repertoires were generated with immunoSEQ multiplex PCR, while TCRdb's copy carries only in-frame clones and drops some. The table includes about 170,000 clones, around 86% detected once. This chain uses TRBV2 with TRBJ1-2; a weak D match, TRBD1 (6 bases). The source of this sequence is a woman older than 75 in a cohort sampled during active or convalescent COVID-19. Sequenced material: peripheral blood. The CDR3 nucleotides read TGTGCCAGCAGTGCTCTGGGGACAAACTATGGCTACACCTTC. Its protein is CASSALGTNYGYTF.